Each of the 9 T cell receptor beta chains below was sequenced from the same sample in a study of cytomegalovirus exposure and HLA in healthy donors. The PCR employed 60 Vbeta primers together with 13 Jbeta primers. The assay was immunoSEQ multiplex PCR, and TCRdb's table has in-frame clones only and misses some. The sample has fewer than 150,000 clones, about 74% seen once; the top ten hold 5.5% to 7.5%. Sequences were obtained from PBMCs. Receptors originate from a woman aged 45-60 years in good health and CMV-seropositive.

This clone was counted between two and nine times. The chain combines TRBV12-5 with TRBJ2-5, with D possibly being TRBD1 (5 bases). This CDR3 comprises 15 residues. V lost 6 bases and J 2 bases, leaving 16 bases between the germline ends. In germline, CDR1 is LGHNT, CDR2 FRNRAP. The CDR3 coding sequence is TGTGCTAGTGGCCCGGACATTTCGAGGCAAGAGACCCAGTACTTC. As protein: CASGPDISRQETQYF.

J is TRBJ1-1 and V is TRBV11-3; tentatively, D is TRBD1 (5 bases). V lost 5 bases, J lost 0 bases, and 10 bases lay in between. This CDR3 region has 14 residues. Germline loops: CDR1 SGHNT, CDR2 YENEEA. CDR3 sequence reads: CASSQGGVNTEAFF. CDR3 coding DNA: TGTGCCAGCAGCCAGGGTGGGGTGAACACTGAAGCTTTCTTT.

This clone was detected only a few times. The chain links TRBV19 to TRBJ2-2; possible D gene TRBD2, 6 bases. Trimming stripped 4 bases from V and 6 bases from J, with 12 bases between. The CDR3 length is 14 residues. CDR1 is LNHDA and CDR2 is SQIVND in the germline V gene (reference sequence). CDR3 residues: CASSKGLSPGELFF. CDR3 bases: TGTGCCAGTAGTAAAGGACTATCCCCCGGGGAGCTGTTTTTT.

The J gene is TRBJ2-3, the V gene TRBV5-4; D may be TRBD1 (6 bases). Looked up from germline, CDR1 is SGHNT and CDR2 is YYREEE (reference sequence). V shed 0 bases and J shed 5 bases, with 19 bases lying between them. The CDR3 totals 17 residues. CDR3 amino acids: CASSLGGGPMGRDTQYF. The CDR3 nucleotides read TGTGCCAGCAGCTTGGGAGGGGGACCAATGGGGAGAGATACGCAGTATTTT.

This clone was seen once. The chain carries TRBV5-8 and TRBJ2-7; 15 nucleotides align to TRBD2. CDR1 SGHTS and CDR2 YDEGEE come from the germline V gene. V lost 0 bases, J lost 2 bases, and 0 bases stayed unmatched. This CDR3 is built from 16 residues. The CDR3 DNA follows: TGTGCCAGCAGCTTGGGGACTAGCGGGGGGGCCTACGAGCAGTACTTC. Translated, it gives CASSLGTSGGAYEQYF.

The rearrangement joins TRBV6-5 to TRBJ1-6; D is possibly TRBD1 (5 bases). The CDR3 spans 15 residues. Trimming stripped 6 bases from V and 8 bases from J, with 17 bases between. In germline, CDR1 is MNHEY, CDR2 SVGAGI. Here the CDR3 DNA reads TGTGCCAGCAGGCCCCCCCGGGGGAGGTATTCACCCCTCCACTTT. It encodes CASRPPRGRYSPLHF.

The gene calls are TRBV12-5 and TRBJ1-5; D might be TRBD1 (6 bases). Trimming removed 6 bases at V and 4 bases at J, with 13 bases between. The CDR3 length is 14 residues. Looked up from germline, CDR1 is LGHNT and CDR2 is FRNRAP. The CDR3, as DNA: TGTGCTAGTGGGGAGGGGGGGCTAAATCAGCCCCAGCATTTT. Translated: CASGEGGLNQPQHF.

The sample holds a few counts of this clone. CDR3 sequence: CASSSVDTQYF. Written as DNA, the CDR3 is TGTGCCAGCAGCTCGGTGGATACGCAGTATTTT. The chain couples TRBV5-5 to TRBJ2-3; no clear D gene. CDR3 length: 11 amino acids. Germline CDR1 is SGHKS and CDR2 is YYEKEE (reference sequence). The germline V and J ends were trimmed by 3 bases and 6 bases, with 5 bases remaining between them. Full variable domain (missing parts from reference TRBV5-5 and TRBJ2-3): DAGVTQSPTHLIKTRGQQVTLRCSPISGHKSVSWYQQVLGQGPQFIFQYYEKEERGRGNFPDRFSARQFPNYSSELNVNALLLGDSALYLCASSSVDTQYFGPGTRLTVL.

The CDR3: CAILGGGIAGNTIYF. For the CDR3, the DNA is TGTGCCATCTTGGGTGGGGGCATCGCTGGAAACACCATATATTTT. The chain couples TRBV10-3 to TRBJ1-3; possible D gene TRBD1, 6 bases. The CDR3 is 15 amino acids. V gave up 8 bases and J gave up 2 bases, with 16 bases separating them. Germline V CDR1 and CDR2: ENHRY, SYGVKD.